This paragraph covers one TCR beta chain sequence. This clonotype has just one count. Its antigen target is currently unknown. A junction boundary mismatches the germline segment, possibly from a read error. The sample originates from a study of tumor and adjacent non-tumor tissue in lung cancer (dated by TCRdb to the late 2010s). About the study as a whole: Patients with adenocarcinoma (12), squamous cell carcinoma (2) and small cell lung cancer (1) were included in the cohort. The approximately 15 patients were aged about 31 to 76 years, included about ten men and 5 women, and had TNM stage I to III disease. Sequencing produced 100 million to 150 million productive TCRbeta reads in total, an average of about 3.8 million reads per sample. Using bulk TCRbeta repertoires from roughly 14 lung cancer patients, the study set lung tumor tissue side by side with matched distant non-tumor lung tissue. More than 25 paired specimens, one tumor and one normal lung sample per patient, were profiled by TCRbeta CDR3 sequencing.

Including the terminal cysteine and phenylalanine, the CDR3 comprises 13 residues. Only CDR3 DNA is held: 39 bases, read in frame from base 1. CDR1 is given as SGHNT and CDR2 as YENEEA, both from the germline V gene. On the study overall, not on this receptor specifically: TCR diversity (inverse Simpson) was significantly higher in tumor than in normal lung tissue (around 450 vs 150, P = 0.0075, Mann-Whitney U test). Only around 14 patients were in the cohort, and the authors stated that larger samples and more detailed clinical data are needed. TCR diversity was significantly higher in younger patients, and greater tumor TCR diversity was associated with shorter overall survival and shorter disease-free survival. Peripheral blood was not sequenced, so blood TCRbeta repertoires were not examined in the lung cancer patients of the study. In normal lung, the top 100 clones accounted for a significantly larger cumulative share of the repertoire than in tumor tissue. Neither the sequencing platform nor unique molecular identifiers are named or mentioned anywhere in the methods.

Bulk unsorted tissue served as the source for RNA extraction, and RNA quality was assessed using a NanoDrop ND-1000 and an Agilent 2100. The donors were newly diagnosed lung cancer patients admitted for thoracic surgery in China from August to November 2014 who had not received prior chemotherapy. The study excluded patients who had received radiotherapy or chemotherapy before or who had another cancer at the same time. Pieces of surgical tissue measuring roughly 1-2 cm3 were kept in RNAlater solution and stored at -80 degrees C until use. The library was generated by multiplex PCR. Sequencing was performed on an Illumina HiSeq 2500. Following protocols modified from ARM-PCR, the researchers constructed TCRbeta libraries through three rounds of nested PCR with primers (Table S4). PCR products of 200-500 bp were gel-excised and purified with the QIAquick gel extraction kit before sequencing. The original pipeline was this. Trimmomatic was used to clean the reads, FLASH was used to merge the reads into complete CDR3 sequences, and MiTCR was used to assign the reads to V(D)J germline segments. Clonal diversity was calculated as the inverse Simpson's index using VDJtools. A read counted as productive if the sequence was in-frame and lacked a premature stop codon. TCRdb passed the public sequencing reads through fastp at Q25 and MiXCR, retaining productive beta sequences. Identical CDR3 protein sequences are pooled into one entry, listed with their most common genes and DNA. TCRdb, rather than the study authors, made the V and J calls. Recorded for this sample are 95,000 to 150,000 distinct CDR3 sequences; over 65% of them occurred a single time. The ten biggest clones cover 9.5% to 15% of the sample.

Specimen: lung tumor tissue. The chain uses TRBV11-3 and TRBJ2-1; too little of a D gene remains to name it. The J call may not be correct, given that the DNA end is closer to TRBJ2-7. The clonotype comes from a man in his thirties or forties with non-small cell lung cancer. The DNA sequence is TGTGCCTGCAGCCCCACACTTGGCAATGAGCAGTACTTC. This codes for CACSPTLGNEQYF.